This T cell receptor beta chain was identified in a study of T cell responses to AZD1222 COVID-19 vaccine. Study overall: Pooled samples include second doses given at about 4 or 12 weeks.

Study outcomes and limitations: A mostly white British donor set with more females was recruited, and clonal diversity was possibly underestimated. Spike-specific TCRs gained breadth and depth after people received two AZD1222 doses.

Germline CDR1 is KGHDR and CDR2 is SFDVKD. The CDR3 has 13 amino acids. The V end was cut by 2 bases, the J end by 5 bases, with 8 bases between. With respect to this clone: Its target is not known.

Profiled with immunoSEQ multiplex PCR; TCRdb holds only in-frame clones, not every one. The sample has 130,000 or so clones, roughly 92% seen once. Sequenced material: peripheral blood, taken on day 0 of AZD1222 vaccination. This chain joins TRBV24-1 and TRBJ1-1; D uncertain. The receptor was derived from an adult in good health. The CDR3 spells CATSDSYMTEAFF. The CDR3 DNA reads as TGTGCCACCAGTGATTCTTACATGACTGAAGCTTTCTTT.